What follows describes a single T cell receptor (beta chain). Data came from immunoSEQ multiplex PCR; TCRdb stores just in-frame clones and leaves some out. Here the sample spans roughly 100,000 clones, 90% to 96% being singletons. Trimming cost V 2 bases and J 0 bases, with 15 bases left between them. The CDR3 contains 17 residues. Germline lookup yields CDR1 SGHDT and CDR2 YYEEEE. This specimen comes from a study of technical replicates of blood from a handful of donors. The sample was T cells isolated from PBMCs. This TCR derives from a human donor in good health. This chain connects TRBV5-6 to TRBJ1-3, with D possibly being TRBD1 (6 bases). CDR3 sequence: CASSFWGPLYSGNTIYF. CDR3 bases: TGTGCCAGCAGCTTTTGGGGGCCGTTATACTCTGGAAACACCATATATTTT.